This TCR beta chain comes out of a study of blood T cell repertoires in COVID-19. For the study at large: The study drew acute and convalescent COVID-19 samples from the United States, Italy and Spain. PBMCs, B-cell-depleted T cells, or T cells provided the cDNA or gDNA that made up the material.

Participants spanned ages about 18 to 90 years and resided in 20 to 25 US areas. Method: immunoSEQ multiplex PCR; TCRdb's copy keeps in-frame clones and lacks some. The table shows a few hundred thousand clones, with 70% to 85% occurring only once. CDR3 size: 11 residues. The germline V and J ends were trimmed by 3 bases and 7 bases, with 6 bases remaining between them. The V gene's germline CDR1 is MNHEY and CDR2 SVGAGI. The TCR sequence derives from a man between 35 and 55 years old who had recovered from COVID-19. The source material was PBMCs or T cells enriched from blood (not recorded which). This rearrangement joins TRBV6-5 to TRBJ1-1, with D hard to call. The CDR3 DNA follows: TGTGCCAGCAGTTATTTAGATGAAGCTTTCTTT. Translating gives CASSYLDEAFF.